The 2 T cell receptor beta chains below were found in one sample sequenced in a study of T cell responses to AZD1222 COVID-19 vaccine. The table came from immunoSEQ multiplex PCR; TCRdb's copy has only in-frame clones and leaves some out. The sample contains about 44,000 clones, roughly 80% of which appear only once. The sequences come from peripheral blood, collected on day 0 of AZD1222 vaccination. These receptors were collected from an adult in good health.

The gene calls are TRBV9 and TRBJ2-2; D not resolved. Trimming took off 3 bases at V and 1 base at J, with 4 bases between the two ends. The CDR3 contains 13 residues. CDR1 and CDR2 (germline): SGDLS, YYNGEE. CDR3 sequence reads: CASSGLNTGELFF. DNA for the CDR3: TGTGCCAGCAGCGGACTGAACACCGGGGAGCTGTTTTTT.

This rearrangement joins TRBV19 to TRBJ1-2, with 8 bases fitting TRBD1. Unmatched junction bases numbered 6, after V lost 7 bases and J lost 5 bases. CDR3 length: 13 amino acids. The germline CDR1 and CDR2 sequences are LNHDA and SQIVND (reference sequence). The CDR3 spells CASKPDREYGYTF. Here the CDR3 DNA reads TGTGCCAGTAAACCGGACAGGGAATATGGCTACACCTTC.